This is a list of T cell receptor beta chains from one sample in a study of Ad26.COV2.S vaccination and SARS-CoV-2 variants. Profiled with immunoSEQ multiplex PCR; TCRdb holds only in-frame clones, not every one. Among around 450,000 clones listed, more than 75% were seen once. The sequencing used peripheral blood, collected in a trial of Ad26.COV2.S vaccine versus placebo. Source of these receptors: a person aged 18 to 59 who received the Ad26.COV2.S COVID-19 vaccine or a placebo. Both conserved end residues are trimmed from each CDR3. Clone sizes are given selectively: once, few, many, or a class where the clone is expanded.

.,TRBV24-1,ATSDSGDRRIYEQY
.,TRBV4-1,ASSQATPPGDTQY
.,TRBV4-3,ASSQRFPSNYGYT
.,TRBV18,ASSPKGQDYEQY
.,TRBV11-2,ASSAYSGANVLT
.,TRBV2,ASSFLTGGLGNTEAF
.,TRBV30,AWRTLGETIY
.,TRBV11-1,ASSPGDRGYGDGYT
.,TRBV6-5,ASSLIVGGHTQY
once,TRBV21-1,ASSKALLGTRIEQF
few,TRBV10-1,ASSSLQNTGELF
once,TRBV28,ASSLSGRGGADYGYT
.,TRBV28,ASSPSGTDNTEAF
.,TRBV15,ATSRGGRDRVTNEQF
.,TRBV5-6,ASSLEDREQY
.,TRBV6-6,ASSNQTSREQY
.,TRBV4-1,ASSQAAGRSNQPQH
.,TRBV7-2,ASSLGQGDAYGYT
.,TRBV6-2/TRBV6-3,ASSYGGSSSAYT
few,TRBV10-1,ASRDIPGHPFMGSYEQY
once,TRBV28,ASRRQGTEHGYT
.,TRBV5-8,ASSLGDMNTEAF
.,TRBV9,ASSVGLAGVNTGELF
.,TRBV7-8,ASSLGRRGYGYT
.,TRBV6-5,ASSPNTPYEQY
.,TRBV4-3,ASSQEGAGHPYEQY
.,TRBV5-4,ASSLDRASYNEQF
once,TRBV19,ASLWGGRTYGYT
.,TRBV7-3,ASSPGTTSTDTQY
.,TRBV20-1,SASPAGGFYNEQF
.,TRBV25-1,ASSAGAPVGYT
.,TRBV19,ASSPRGVTEAF
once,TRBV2,ASSAFETDYGYT
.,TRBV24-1,ATSDTDSNQPQH
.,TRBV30,AWSVLGTGGAESPLH
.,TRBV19,ASTTTGNYGYT
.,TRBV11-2,ASSLYGEKLF
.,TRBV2,ASSELWGSTGAGNTIY
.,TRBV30,AWSVNRETQY
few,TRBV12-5,ASGLVKREDTRTHRELF
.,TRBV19,ASSTGGPYEQY
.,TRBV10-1,ASSEGLAGEQY
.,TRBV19,ATMSGPAGNEQF
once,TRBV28,ASSPVWGSKSTDTQY
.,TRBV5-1,ASSLGTDEKLF
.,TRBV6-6,ASTDGGGQPQH
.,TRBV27,ASSFGGGPNIQY
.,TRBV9,ASSVDSATYEQY
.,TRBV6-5,ASRSRGGNSPLH
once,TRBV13,ASSRTGITEAF
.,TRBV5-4,ASAPIQGAASETQY
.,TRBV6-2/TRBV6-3,ASSPLTGGSNEQF